The 28 T cell receptor beta chains below were found in one sample sequenced in a study of cytomegalovirus exposure and HLA in healthy donors. The primer mix had 60 Vbeta and 13 Jbeta primers. This table comes from immunoSEQ multiplex PCR, and its TCRdb copy is limited to in-frame clones, with some not included. Counted here are some 130,000 clones, about 81% occurring once; the ten biggest clones make up about 6.4%. The sample was PBMCs. The receptor set was obtained from a man in his thirties or forties in good health and CMV-seronegative.

This clone has just one count. The limits of the CDR3 on the DNA are not certain, so only TCRdb's listed CDR3 is given. V usage is TRBV28 and J usage is TRBJ2-3; no DNA check was done on the table's D call, TRBD2. Germline V gene sequence: CDR1 MDHEN, CDR2 SYDVKM. The CDR3 is 13 residues long, ends included. CDR3 sequence: CASRVAPGSAGYF.

The rearrangement uses TRBV28 and TRBJ2-7, with 8 nucleotides matching TRBD2. CDR3 length: 14 residues. Germline-derived CDR1 and CDR2 are MDHEN and SYDVKM. V trimming: 6 bases; J trimming: 2 bases; junction bases outside the gene matches: 6. The CDR3 spells CASSRAGVPYEQYF. In nucleotides, the CDR3 is TGTGCCAGCAGCCGAGCGGGAGTGCCCTACGAGCAGTACTTC. Combining the CDR3 with reference TRBV28 and TRBJ2-7 gives the whole variable domain DVKVTQSSRYLVKRTGEKVFLECVQDMDHENMFWYRQDPGLGLRLIYFSYDVKMKEKGDIPEGYSVSREKKERFSLILESASTNQTSMYLCASSRAGVPYEQYFGPGTRLTVT.

J is TRBJ2-7 and V is TRBV6-6, with no clear D. Germline V gives CDR1 MNHNY, CDR2 SVGAGI (reference sequence). The CDR3 has 14 amino acids. Trimming stripped 8 bases from V and 2 bases from J, with 16 bases between. In DNA form, the CDR3 reads TGTGCCAGCGCCACACAAACCGATACCTACGAGCAGTACTTC. This sequence encodes CASATQTDTYEQYF.

The V gene is TRBV5-6, the J gene TRBJ2-3; D call uncertain. Per the germline V gene, CDR1 is SGHDT and CDR2 is YYEEEE. Trimming shortened V by 2 bases and J by 0 bases, and 13 bases separated the two germline ends. The CDR3 totals 16 residues. The CDR3 sequence: CASSFPTPLSTDTQYF. CDR3 coding DNA: TGTGCCAGCAGCTTCCCGACACCTTTAAGCACAGATACGCAGTATTTT.

The chain combines TRBV28 with TRBJ1-2, with TRBD1 matching over 7 bases. Looked up from germline, CDR1 is MDHEN and CDR2 is SYDVKM. J was trimmed by 0 bases and V by 4 bases; bases with no gene match: 8. The CDR3 is 16 amino acids. The CDR3 here is CASSSLDRIANYGYTF. DNA for the CDR3: TGTGCCAGCAGTTCGTTGGACAGGATCGCTAACTATGGCTACACCTTC.

V usage is TRBV21-1 and J usage is TRBJ1-1; the table assigns TRBD1, which was not confirmed against the DNA. TRBV21-1 is noted as a pseudogene. This CDR3 contains 18 residues. DNA for the CDR3: TGTGCCAGCAGCAAAGTAGGGGAAAACAGGGGCCAGAACACTGAAGCTTTCTTT. It translates to CASSKVGENRGQNTEAFF.

The J gene is TRBJ2-7, the V gene TRBV6-6; 9 bases line up with TRBD1. V lost 0 bases and J lost 9; bases outside the gene matches: 9. Germline loops: CDR1 MNHNY, CDR2 SVGAGI (reference sequence). This CDR3 is built from 15 residues. CDR3 loop: CASSYSSGTGSSQYF. DNA of the CDR3: TGTGCCAGCAGTTACTCGAGCGGGACAGGGTCATCGCAGTACTTC.

This clone was observed a few times. The genes are TRBV7-8 and TRBJ2-7; TRBD2 is a possible D gene (6 bases). There are 13 residues in the CDR3. V was trimmed by 5 bases and J by 1 base, leaving 9 bases between them. CDR1 and CDR2 (germline): SGHVS, FQNEAQ. CDR3 region: CASSPGLSYEQYF. In nucleotides, the CDR3 is TGTGCCAGCAGCCCCGGACTATCCTACGAGCAGTACTTC.

The V and J genes are TRBV4-1 and TRBJ2-3; TRBD2 matches 11 bases. CDR1 MGHRA and CDR2 YSYEKL come from the germline V gene. The CDR3 consists of 16 residues. V lost 3 bases to trimming and J lost 5 bases; unmatched junction nucleotides: 7. This CDR3 is CASSHRLAGGIDTQYF. The CDR3 DNA reads TGCGCCAGCAGCCATCGCCTAGCGGGAGGAATAGATACGCAGTATTTT.

This clone was observed a single time. CDR3 nucleotide sequence: TGTGCCAGCAGTGGACTTTTCTCTAGCGGAGAGCAGTTCTTC. Its protein product is CASSGLFSSGEQFF. The J gene is TRBJ2-1, the V gene TRBV6-1; the match to TRBD2 covers 7 bases. V lost 4 bases and J lost 10; bases outside the gene matches: 10. This CDR3 is built from 14 residues. Germline loops: CDR1 MNHNS, CDR2 SASEGT.

The rearrangement uses TRBV5-6 and TRBJ1-2; TRBD1 matches at 7 bases. The CDR3 sequence is 14 residues long. Germline V lookup: CDR1 SGHDT, CDR2 YYEEEE. With 6 bases clipped from V and 3 bases from J, the junction kept 8 bases outside the gene matches. CDR3 protein: CASKIEGTDYGYTF. CDR3 bases: TGTGCCAGCAAGATAGAGGGGACAGACTATGGCTACACCTTC.

The gene calls are TRBV18 and TRBJ1-5, with 7 bases aligning to TRBD1. The CDR3 runs 14 residues. Germline CDR1 and CDR2: KGHSH and LQKENI. J lost 7 bases, V lost 6 bases, and 9 bases had no gene match. The CDR3 is CASSPGQEGQPQHF. The CDR3 nucleotides are TGTGCCAGCTCTCCAGGACAGGAAGGGCAGCCCCAGCATTTT.

The rearrangement uses TRBV19 and TRBJ1-3; TRBD1 is a possible D gene (5 bases). Germline CDR1 and CDR2: LNHDA and SQIVND (reference sequence). This CDR3 has 17 residues. V gave up 7 bases and J gave up 0 bases, with 19 bases separating them. The CDR3 sequence is CASTLGQQLTSGNTIYF. DNA for the CDR3: TGTGCCAGTACTTTGGGGCAGCAGCTTACCTCTGGAAACACCATATATTTT.

CDR3 loop: CASSWYGGSGGSYEQYF. The CDR3 DNA reads as TGCGCCAGCAGCTGGTACGGGGGGAGCGGGGGGTCCTACGAGCAGTACTTC. The chain uses TRBV5-1 and TRBJ2-7; 9 nucleotides align to TRBD2. Germline V gene sequence: CDR1 SGHRS, CDR2 YFSETQ. Germline trimming cut 3 bases from V and 1 base from J; bases unmatched to any gene: 11. The CDR3 totals 17 residues.

This sequence joins TRBV5-1 and TRBJ2-1, with TRBD1 identical over 7 bases. J lost 9 bases, V lost 0 bases, and 6 bases had no gene match. This CDR3 contains 14 residues. Germline V CDR1 and CDR2: SGHRS, YFSETQ. The CDR3 is CASSLDAGTVEQFF. The CDR3 region has the DNA TGCGCCAGCAGCTTGGATGCAGGGACAGTTGAGCAGTTCTTC.

The chain links TRBV19 to TRBJ1-2; TRBD1 matches 9 bases. The CDR3 has 17 amino acids. From germline, CDR1 is LNHDA and CDR2 SQIVND (reference sequence). Losses at the gene ends were 5 bases for V and 3 bases for J; bases not matched to a gene: 13. For the CDR3, the DNA is TGTGCCAGTAGTCCTCACGTACAGGGGGCGCGATACTATGGCTACACCTTC. It codes for CASSPHVQGARYYGYTF.

The CDR3 here is CASSLPTGSPRQYF. CDR3 nucleotides: TGTGCCAGCAGTTTGCCCACGGGGAGCCCTCGGCAGTACTTC. The J gene is TRBJ2-7, the V gene TRBV28; tentatively, D is TRBD2 (5 bases). The V gene's germline CDR1 is MDHEN and CDR2 SYDVKM. V lost 3 bases and J lost 9, with 18 bases in between. The CDR3 covers 14 residues.

This clone was seen a single time. The V and J genes are TRBV10-2 and TRBJ2-3; weak D call: TRBD2 (6 bases). CDR1 is WSHSY and CDR2 is SAAADI in the germline V gene. Trimming shortened V by 6 bases and J by 6 bases, and 16 bases separated the two germline ends. CDR3 size: 14 residues. The CDR3 protein is CASSVRENRDTQYF. CDR3 nucleotide sequence: TGCGCCAGCAGCGTCCGGGAGAACCGGGATACGCAGTATTTT.

The rearrangement uses TRBV2 and TRBJ2-7; D is uncertain. The CDR3 runs to 12 residues. CDR1 is SNHLY and CDR2 is FYNNEI in the germline V gene. V gave up 9 bases and J gave up 3 bases, with 12 bases separating them. Written as DNA, the CDR3 is TGTGCCAGTACCCGCCAGGTCTACGAGCAGTACTTC. Its translation: CASTRQVYEQYF.

The genes are TRBV4-1 and TRBJ1-5; 7 bases fit TRBD1. After removal of 2 bases from V and 4 bases from J, the junction contained 11 bases not matched to a gene. Germline-derived CDR1 and CDR2 are MGHRA and YSYEKL. The CDR3 extends over 17 amino acids. The CDR3 bases are TGCGCCAGCAGCCAACCACCGGGACAGATTCTTAATCAGCCCCAGCATTTT. Encoded protein: CASSQPPGQILNQPQHF.

The gene calls are TRBV15 and TRBJ2-7; 10 bases align to TRBD2. The CDR3 length is 16 residues. The V gene's germline CDR1 is LNHNV and CDR2 YYDKDF (reference sequence). V shed 1 base, J shed 1 base, and the junction held 4 bases outside the gene matches. For the CDR3, the DNA is TGTGCCACCAGCAGAGGAGGTAGCGGGGGGTCCTACGAGCAGTACTTC. This translates into CATSRGGSGGSYEQYF. Looking up the rest from reference TRBV15 and TRBJ2-7 gives the full variable domain: DAMVIQNPRYQVTQFGKPVTLSCSQTLNHNVMYWYQQKSSQAPKLLFHYYDKDFNNEADTPDNFQSRRPNTSFCFLDIRSPGLGDTAMYLCATSRGGSGGSYEQYFGPGTRLTVT.

This clone was seen a handful of times. The chain has TRBV25-1 and TRBJ1-2; the match to TRBD1 covers 10 bases. The length of the CDR3 is 15 residues. Per germline, CDR1 MGHDK and CDR2 SYGVNS. V shed 2 bases, J shed 8 bases, and the junction held 8 bases outside the gene matches. The CDR3 nucleotides read TGTGCCAGCAGTGAACCCAGGACAGGGGGGATAGGCTACACCTTC. It encodes CASSEPRTGGIGYTF.

In DNA, the CDR3 is TGTGCCAGCAGTGCAAACCGGGCGGGAGGGGACAATGAGCAGTTCTTC. It codes for CASSANRAGGDNEQFF. This chain joins TRBV28 and TRBJ2-1; 9 bases match TRBD2. The germline V gene encodes CDR1 MDHEN and CDR2 SYDVKM. This CDR3 is 16 amino acids long. V lost 5 bases, J lost 5 bases, and 10 bases stayed unmatched. The variable domain in full, with the rest retrieved from reference TRBV28 and TRBJ2-1, is DVKVTQSSRYLVKRTGEKVFLECVQDMDHENMFWYRQDPGLGLRLIYFSYDVKMKEKGDIPEGYSVSREKKERFSLILESASTNQTSMYLCASSANRAGGDNEQFFGPGTRLTVL.

Regarding this clone: Relative to the germline gene, one junction end is altered; a read error may explain this. The chain links TRBV11-2 to TRBJ2-7; 9 nucleotides line up with TRBD1. Germline values: CDR1 SGHAT, CDR2 FQNNGV. CDR3 length: 12 residues. This CDR3 reads CASNWDREVVDF. DNA of the CDR3: TGTGCCAGCAACTGGGACAGGGAGGTGGTGGACTTC.

The CDR3 here is CASSSTGAYEQYF. The CDR3 DNA reads as TGTGCCAGCAGCTCGACAGGGGCATACGAGCAGTACTTC. V is TRBV7-2 and J is TRBJ2-7, with 8 bases that match TRBD1. Germline V CDR1 and CDR2: SGHTA, FQGNSA. The CDR3 runs 13 residues. J gave up 4 bases and V 4 bases, and 3 bases lay outside the gene matches.

The genes are TRBV5-1 and TRBJ2-5, with a weak D call TRBD2 (6 bases). There are 13 residues in the CDR3. CDR1 and CDR2 (germline): SGHRS, YFSETQ. Trimming cost V 6 bases and J 5 bases, with 14 bases left between them. The CDR3 protein is CASTRGSGETQYF. The CDR3 nucleotides are TGCGCCAGCACCCGGGGGTCCGGGGAGACCCAGTACTTC.

Comment on this clone: A junction boundary mismatches the germline segment, possibly from a read error. V gene TRBV2 combines with J gene TRBJ2-7, with a tentative D call TRBD2 (5 bases). CDR1 and CDR2 from the germline V gene are SNHLY and FYNNEI. This CDR3 has 13 amino acids. DNA of the CDR3: TGTACCAGCAGTGAAGGAGGCAGCTACGAGCAGTACTTC. It encodes CTSSEGGSYEQYF.

The J gene is TRBJ1-2, the V gene TRBV11-1; D possibly corresponds to TRBD1 (6 bases). This CDR3 comprises 17 residues. The V end lost 3 bases, the J end lost 7 bases, and 24 bases lay between the germline ends. The germline gives CDR1 SGHAT, CDR2 FQDESV (reference sequence). CDR3 nucleotide sequence: TGTGCCAGCAGCTTCCCGCAAGAGAGGGGGGGAACAGGTGGCTACACCTTC. Translation gives CASSFPQERGGTGGYTF.